The clone carrying this T cell receptor (beta chain) was detected a few times. Its antigen is undetermined. The data belong to a study of T cell repertoires in cytomegalovirus infection. Germline trimming cut 7 bases from V and 2 bases from J; bases unmatched to any gene: 7. CDR3 length: 14 residues. Germline V gene sequence: CDR1 MNHEY, CDR2 SVGEGT. MiXCR, run by TCRdb on the reads, gives a single entry per CDR3 protein. The sample lists 600,000 to 800,000 distinct CDR3 sequences; 20% to 25% were seen once. The study, taken as a whole, reports: The response measured ex vivo was dominated by TCR beta clonotypes (HLA-C-restricted and CMV-specific).

The gene calls are TRBV6-2 or TRBV6-3 and TRBJ2-7; 8 bases agree with TRBD1. The receptor comes from a human donor in good health (CMV status not recorded). Some clones in this sample may be carry-over from other donors' samples. Sequencing was performed on CD8+ T cells from PBMCs. The CDR3 sequence is CASTIPGQAYEQYF. CDR3 nucleotides: TGTGCCAGCACTATACCGGGACAGGCCTACGAGCAGTACTTC.